Reported below is one T cell receptor (beta chain). It lacks a known antigen. No qualities accompany the bases; no much larger clone lies one base away. The V and J ends are trimmed by 10 bases and 11 bases, leaving 21 bases between them. The CDR3 sequence holds 13 residues, the cysteine and phenylalanine included. The only DNA kept is the CDR3, 39 bases in frame from the first base. Based on the germline V gene, the CDR1 and CDR2 sequences are SNHLY and FYNNEI. The sample belongs to a study of breast tumors, draining lymph nodes, adjacent tissues (dated by TCRdb to between 2015 and 2016). With respect to the entire study: Breast cancer patients provided tumor, adjacent nontumor tissue and axillary lymph nodes, and the study compared the TCR beta repertoires across these three sources. The study aimed to assess the relationships and possible T-cell exchange between tumor, surrounding tissue and draining lymph node repertoires in human breast cancer. What the research found in general, with its limitations: The data were considered consistent with the idea that most tumor T cells come from the lymph node and then expand in tumor tissue. The study presented the conclusion that tumor T cells originate in lymph nodes as consistent with a hypothesis, not as something directly demonstrated. Tumor T-cell repertoires showed less diversity than lymph node repertoires and more diversity than nontumor tissue repertoires, and tumor T-cell repertoires showed preferential V and J gene usage. In luminal-like breast cancer, tumor and nontumor tissue repertoires resembled each other significantly more than in basal-like breast cancer.

Sequencing used an Illumina HiSeq 2000. TCR beta chain libraries were generated through multiplex PCR amplification. High-throughput sequencing was used to analyze the amplified TCR beta chain products. TCRdb itself trimmed the public reads at Q25 with fastp, ran MiXCR and retained productive beta chains. Every CDR3 protein is listed once, alongside the most common genes and DNA of its rows. The sample yields over 200,000 distinct CDR3 sequences; about 32% were counted once. Together, the top ten hold approximately 1.4% of the sample. Lymph node samples were obtained from the axillary draining lymph nodes of breast cancer patients.

The chain links TRBV2 with TRBJ1-5, with TRBD1 as a weak D call on 5 bases. The sequencing input was axillary lymph node tissue. This TCR was recovered from a female donor with breast cancer. Some clones in this sample may be carry-over from other donors' samples. The DNA reads TGTGCCACCTACCGGGACGACCAAGAGACCCAGCATTTT. Its translation reads: CATYRDDQETQHF.